The 21 T cell receptor beta chains in this list originate from one sample, sequenced in a study of PD-L1 blockade in urothelial cancer. Clones were read by immunoSEQ multiplex PCR, and TCRdb kept only the in-frame ones, dropping some. This table has approximately 47,000 clones, 80% to 85% appearing once. The time point denotes: pretreatment peripheral blood. Sequenced here: PBMCs, sampled around atezolizumab (anti-PD-L1) treatment. All receptors come from a man aged 45-65 years with urothelial cancer.

The genes are TRBV14 and TRBJ1-2; TRBD1 matches at 10 bases. After removal of 0 bases from V and 5 bases from J, the junction contained 15 bases not matched to a gene. This CDR3 comprises 19 residues. Germline loops: CDR1 SGHDN, CDR2 FVKESK. This CDR3 reads CASSQDSRTGGDSLYGYTF. Written as DNA, the CDR3 is TGTGCCAGCAGCCAAGATTCCCGGACAGGGGGGGATTCTCTATATGGCTACACCTTC.

J is TRBJ1-4 and V is TRBV5-1; D is possibly TRBD1 (5 bases). The germline V and J ends were trimmed by 0 bases and 7 bases, with 13 bases remaining between them. This CDR3 spans 15 amino acids. Germline lookup yields CDR1 SGHRS and CDR2 YFSETQ. CDR3 loop: CASSLGATVAEKLFF. Here the CDR3 DNA reads TGCGCCAGCAGCTTGGGGGCGACAGTGGCTGAAAAACTGTTTTTT.

The chain joins TRBV11-1 to TRBJ2-4, with D possibly matching TRBD1 (5 bases). CDR1 and CDR2 from the germline V gene are SGHAT and FQDESV (reference sequence). This CDR3 is built from 14 residues. Trimming cost V 1 base and J 5 bases, with 9 bases left between them. CDR3 DNA sequence: TGTGCCAGCAGCTTAGGACAGACGCAAAACATTCAGTACTTC. Protein sequence: CASSLGQTQNIQYF.

The rearrangement links TRBV7-9 to TRBJ2-1; TRBD2 matches 9 bases. In germline, CDR1 is SEHNR, CDR2 FQNEAQ (reference sequence). J lost 9 bases, V lost 5 bases, and 11 bases had no gene match. The CDR3 has 15 amino acids. The CDR3 loop reads CASSVLPSGVSEQFF. In nucleotides, the CDR3 is TGTGCCAGCAGCGTCTTACCTAGCGGGGTAAGTGAGCAGTTCTTC.

This clone occurred once. This chain uses TRBV2 with TRBJ2-5; D unclear. The V end lost 6 bases, the J end lost 4 bases, and 9 bases lay between the germline ends. Germline CDR1 and CDR2: SNHLY and FYNNEI. The CDR3 loop spans 12 amino acids. The DNA for the CDR3 is TGTGCCAGCAGGGCGGCGAGAGAGACCCAGTACTTC. Protein: CASRAARETQYF.

This chain connects TRBV10-1 to TRBJ1-5, with D unclear. V lost 3 bases and J 4 bases, leaving 7 bases between the germline ends. This CDR3 contains 13 residues. Germline V lookup: CDR1 WNHNN, CDR2 SYGVQD (reference sequence). The CDR3 bases are TGCGCCAGCAGTGAACAGTTAAATCAGCCCCAGCATTTT. It translates to CASSEQLNQPQHF.

V gene TRBV4-1 combines with J gene TRBJ2-1; 9 positions match TRBD2. V lost 3 bases to trimming and J lost 4 bases; unmatched junction nucleotides: 10. Germline CDR1 and CDR2: MGHRA and YSYEKL. This CDR3 is built from 17 residues. CDR3 sequence (DNA): TGCGCCAGCAGCCAGCAAACCGGGACTAGCACATACAATGAGCAGTTCTTC. It codes for CASSQQTGTSTYNEQFF.

The chain has TRBV18 and TRBJ2-7, with TRBD1 identical over 10 bases. The CDR3 contains 13 residues. The trim removed 4 bases at V and 6 bases at J, leaving 3 bases unmatched. The germline CDR1 and CDR2 sequences are KGHSH and LQKENI. The CDR3 sequence: CASSRDRGSEQYF. For the CDR3, the DNA is TGTGCCAGCTCACGGGACAGGGGTTCCGAGCAGTACTTC.

This chain connects TRBV19 to TRBJ1-6; maybe TRBD1 (6 bases). The CDR3 has 12 amino acids. Germline V lookup: CDR1 LNHDA, CDR2 SQIVND (reference sequence). V was shortened by 6 bases and J by 11 bases, with 11 bases between the two germline ends. CDR3 nucleotides: TGTGCCAGTAGCCAGGGGAATCCACCCCTCCACTTT. This codes for CASSQGNPPLHF.

This chain joins TRBV29-1 and TRBJ1-4; 8 bases match TRBD1. CDR1 and CDR2 (germline): SQVTM, ANQGSEA. The trim removed 8 bases at V and 3 bases at J, leaving 17 bases unmatched. The CDR3 is 17 amino acids. The CDR3 nucleotides are TGCAGCCCGGCGGCCAGGGGGCTGAGGCATGCTAATGAAAAACTGTTTTTT. This codes for CSPAARGLRHANEKLFF.

This chain links TRBV12-5 with TRBJ2-1; D gene uncertain. The CDR3 is 12 residues long. Germline V lookup: CDR1 LGHNT, CDR2 FRNRAP. Trimming removed 4 bases from V and 11 bases from J, with 12 bases in between. The CDR3: CASGSLVSQQFF. The CDR3 coding sequence is TGTGCTAGTGGTTCTCTAGTGTCTCAGCAGTTCTTC.

The chain has TRBV7-9 and TRBJ2-1; 7 positions match TRBD2. V shed 5 bases and J 7 bases; nucleotides not matched to a gene: 11. The CDR3 is made up of 15 amino acids. Germline CDR1 reads SEHNR; CDR2 reads FQNEAQ (reference sequence). The DNA for the CDR3 is TGTGCCAGCAGCCCCAATTACGGGAGGCTTAATGAGCAGTTCTTC. Translation gives CASSPNYGRLNEQFF.

In this sample, this clone turned up a few times. This chain links TRBV6-5 with TRBJ1-1; weak D call: TRBD1 (5 bases). The V end was cut by 0 bases, the J end by 5 bases, with 10 bases between. The CDR3 has 14 amino acids. In germline, CDR1 is MNHEY, CDR2 SVGAGI. CDR3 region: CASSYSAGKTEAFF. The CDR3 DNA reads as TGTGCCAGCAGTTACTCAGCAGGGAAGACTGAAGCTTTCTTT.

The CDR3 bases are TGCAGCGCCCAGGAAAACTATGGCTACACCTTC. Protein product: CSAQENYGYTF. V usage is TRBV29-1 and J usage is TRBJ1-2; D unclear. The CDR3 has 11 amino acids. CDR1 is SQVTM, CDR2 ANQGSEA, per germline. The ends were cut back, 7 bases at V and 2 bases at J, with 8 bases in the middle.

The rearrangement links TRBV11-2 to TRBJ1-2; D is possibly TRBD1 (6 bases). Trimming stripped 3 bases from V and 0 bases from J, with 11 bases between. Germline-derived CDR1 and CDR2 are SGHAT and FQNNGV. This CDR3 contains 15 residues. DNA for the CDR3: TGTGCCAGCAGCTTTTTTCAGGGGTCTAACTATGGCTACACCTTC. It yields the protein CASSFFQGSNYGYTF.

This chain connects TRBV19 to TRBJ2-3, with 8 bases lining up with TRBD2. Germline lookup yields CDR1 LNHDA and CDR2 SQIVND (reference sequence). V dropped 4 bases and J dropped 3; count of bases not matched to a gene: 6. This CDR3 comprises 15 residues. CDR3 protein: CASSKLAGRTDTQYF. CDR3 sequence (DNA): TGTGCCAGTAGTAAATTAGCGGGAAGGACAGATACGCAGTATTTT.

The V and J genes are TRBV27 and TRBJ2-1; D perhaps matches TRBD2 (5 bases). Trimming took off 5 bases at V and 6 bases at J, with 14 bases between the two ends. CDR3 length: 14 amino acids. Germline-derived CDR1 and CDR2 are MNHEY and SMNVEV (reference sequence). The CDR3 sequence is CASSPRPGSNEQFF. The CDR3 DNA follows: TGTGCCAGCAGTCCTAGACCGGGGTCCAATGAGCAGTTCTTC.

V is TRBV28 and J is TRBJ2-1, with 10 bases lining up with TRBD2. J gave up 4 bases and V 5 bases, and 2 bases lay outside the gene matches. The germline gives CDR1 MDHEN, CDR2 SYDVKM. CDR3 length: 14 amino acids. CDR3 loop: CASSIAGGYNEQFF. Written as DNA, the CDR3 is TGTGCCAGCAGTATAGCGGGGGGATACAATGAGCAGTTCTTC.

The chain recombines TRBV19 with TRBJ2-5; TRBD2 matches 7 bases. The CDR3 loop spans 15 amino acids. V was pared by 5 bases and J by 6 bases, with 12 bases of the junction left unmatched. CDR1 and CDR2 from the germline V gene are LNHDA and SQIVND (reference sequence). The CDR3 loop is CASSGGSGSVKTQYF. CDR3 DNA sequence: TGTGCCAGTAGTGGAGGTAGCGGGTCCGTAAAGACCCAGTACTTC.

This clone was detected only a few times. This chain uses TRBV27 with TRBJ2-7, with 13 bases lining up with TRBD2. V dropped 6 bases and J dropped 0; count of bases not matched to a gene: 2. Germline CDR1 and CDR2: MNHEY and SMNVEV (reference sequence). The CDR3 has 15 amino acids. CDR3 coding DNA: TGTGCCAGCAGAGGGACTAGCGGGGCCTCCTACGAGCAGTACTTC. The encoded protein is CASRGTSGASYEQYF.

The chain has TRBV15 and TRBJ1-1, with 7 bases aligning to TRBD1. The CDR3 is 13 residues long. The germline gives CDR1 LNHNV, CDR2 YYDKDF (reference sequence). With V trimmed by 3 bases and J by 5 bases, 3 bases remained unmatched. The CDR3 is CATSSVRGTEAFF. Here the CDR3 DNA reads TGTGCCACCAGCAGTGTCAGGGGGACTGAAGCTTTCTTT.